This T cell receptor (beta chain) was recorded in a study of blood T cell repertoires in COVID-19. Background on the study: From T cells, B-cell-depleted T cells, or PBMCs came the material, which was cDNA or gDNA.

Authors' data handling: Amplifying reference gene primers gave estimates of nucleated cell counts. Assay: immunoSEQ multiplex PCR; the TCRdb copy retains only in-frame clones and omits some. From that table come the V and J calls and clone size; the DNA was used to work out D and trimming. The table has 250,000 to 350,000 clones, more than 70% seen once. Trimming stripped 5 bases from V and 2 bases from J, with 16 bases between. Germline V gives CDR1 LNHDA, CDR2 SQIVND (reference sequence). This CDR3 has 15 residues. The sequenced sample consisted of peripheral blood. The receptor's source is a man between 18 and 29 years old who had recovered from COVID-19. This chain links TRBV19 with TRBJ2-7; no reliable D call. The CDR3 sequence is CASSPIMSPPYEQYF. For the CDR3, the DNA is TGTGCCAGTAGTCCCATTATGAGCCCCCCCTACGAGCAGTACTTC.